What follows describes a single TCR beta chain. No antigen is known for it. The germline gene is not matched at one end of the junction; a read error may be the cause. RNA was isolated from bulk, unsorted tissue, and RNA quality was assessed with a NanoDrop ND-1000 and an Agilent 2100. Distant non-tumor tissue taken more than 3 cm from the tumor edge was used as the normal lung sample. Newly diagnosed lung cancer patients without prior chemotherapy who had been admitted for thoracic surgery in China between August and November 2014 were enrolled as donors. The study excluded patients who had received radiotherapy or chemotherapy before or who had another cancer at the same time. Surgical tissue pieces of 1-2 cm3 were preserved in RNAlater solution and were kept at -80 degrees C until use. This record belongs to a study of tumor and adjacent non-tumor tissue in lung cancer (dated by TCRdb to the late 2010s). General notes on the study: Patients with adenocarcinoma (approximately 13), squamous cell carcinoma (2) and small cell lung cancer (1) were included in the cohort. Sequencing produced about 130,000,000 productive TCRbeta reads in total, an average of approximately 3.9 million reads per sample. TCRbeta CDR3 sequencing was performed on more than 25 paired specimens, with one tumor sample and one normal lung sample collected per patient. Using bulk TCRbeta repertoires from roughly 14 lung cancer patients, the study set lung tumor tissue side by side with matched distant non-tumor lung tissue. Ages among the roughly 15 patients ranged from about 31 to 80 years, there were 10 men and 5 women, and disease was at TNM stage I to III. Broader findings and caveats from the paper: Tumor tissue showed significantly greater TCR diversity (inverse Simpson) than normal lung tissue (about 400 vs 180, P = 0.0075, Mann-Whitney U test). The sequencing platform is not named in the methods, and unique molecular identifiers are not mentioned. Younger patients had significantly higher TCR diversity, and higher tumor TCR diversity was associated with shorter overall and disease-free survival. Because peripheral blood was not sequenced, the blood TCRbeta repertoires of the lung cancer patients in the study went unexamined. The top 100 clones accounted for a significantly larger cumulative portion of the repertoire in normal lung than in tumor tissue. The cohort had only around 15 patients, and the authors noted that larger samples and more detailed clinical data are needed.

Library prep was done by multiplex PCR. The reads were generated on an Illumina HiSeq 2500. TCRbeta libraries were constructed through three rounds of nested PCR with primers (Table S4) according to protocols modified from ARM-PCR. Before sequencing, PCR products in the 200-500 bp range were cut out of the gel and cleaned up using the QIAquick gel extraction kit. Under the source paper's analysis protocol: Trimmomatic was used to clean the reads, FLASH merged the cleaned reads into complete CDR3 sequences, and MiTCR assigned the sequences to V(D)J germline segments. Clonal diversity was computed as the inverse Simpson's index with VDJtools. A read counted as productive if the sequence was in-frame and lacked a premature stop codon. TCRdb trimmed public reads at Q25 via fastp, called clones via MiXCR and kept in-frame beta chains. When rows share a CDR3 protein, they turn into one entry using the most common DNA and genes. The V and J calls were determined by TCRdb, not by the authors. This sample gives some 51,000 distinct CDR3 sequences in total; around 60% of them show up just once. The ten biggest clones cover about 30% of the sample.

Taken from cysteine to phenylalanine, the CDR3 has 14 residues. The DNA shown is the 42-base CDR3, in frame from base 1. According to the germline V gene, CDR1 reads SQVTM and CDR2 reads ANQGSEA. The sample comprised distant non-tumor lung tissue. The chain joins TRBV29-1 to TRBJ1-1, with no confident D gene call. This TCR derives from a woman aged 70-85 years with non-small cell lung cancer. In nucleotides, the sequence is TGCAGCGTTGAAACAGTATTCAGGAACACTGGAGCTTTCTTT. It is translated as CSVETVFRNTGAFF.